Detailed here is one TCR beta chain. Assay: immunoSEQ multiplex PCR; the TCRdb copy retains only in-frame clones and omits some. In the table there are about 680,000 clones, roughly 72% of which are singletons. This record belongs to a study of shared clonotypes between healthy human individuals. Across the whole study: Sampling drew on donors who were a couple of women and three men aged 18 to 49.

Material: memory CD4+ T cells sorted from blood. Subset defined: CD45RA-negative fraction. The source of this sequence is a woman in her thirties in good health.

The CDR3 sequence is CASSLKADKLFF. The CDR3 DNA sequence: TGTGCCAGCAGCTTAAAAGCCGACAAACTGTTTTTT. The rearrangement links TRBV13 to TRBJ1-4; D is undetermined. CDR1 is PRHDT, CDR2 FYEKMQ, per germline (reference sequence). Trimming removed 2 bases at V and 11 bases at J, with 9 bases between. The CDR3 is made up of 12 amino acids. Variable domain in full (rest from reference TRBV13 and TRBJ1-4): AAGVIQSPRHLIKEKRETATLKCYPIPRHDTVYWYQQGPGQDPQFLISFYEKMQSDKGSIPDRFSAQQFSDYHSELNMSSLELGDSALYFCASSLKADKLFFGSGTQLSVL.